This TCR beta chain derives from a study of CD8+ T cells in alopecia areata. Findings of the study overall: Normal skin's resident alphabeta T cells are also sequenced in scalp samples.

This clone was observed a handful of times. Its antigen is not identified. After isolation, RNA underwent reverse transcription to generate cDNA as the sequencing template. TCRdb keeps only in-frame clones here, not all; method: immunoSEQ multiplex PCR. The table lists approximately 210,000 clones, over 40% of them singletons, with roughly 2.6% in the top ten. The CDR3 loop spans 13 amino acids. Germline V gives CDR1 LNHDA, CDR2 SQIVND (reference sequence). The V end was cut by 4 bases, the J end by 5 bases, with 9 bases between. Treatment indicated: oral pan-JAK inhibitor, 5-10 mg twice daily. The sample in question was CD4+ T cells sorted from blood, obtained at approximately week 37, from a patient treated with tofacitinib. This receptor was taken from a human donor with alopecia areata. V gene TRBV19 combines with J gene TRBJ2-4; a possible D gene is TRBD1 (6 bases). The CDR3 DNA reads TGTGCCAGTAGTAGACGACAGGAAAACATTCAGTACTTC. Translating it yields CASSRRQENIQYF.